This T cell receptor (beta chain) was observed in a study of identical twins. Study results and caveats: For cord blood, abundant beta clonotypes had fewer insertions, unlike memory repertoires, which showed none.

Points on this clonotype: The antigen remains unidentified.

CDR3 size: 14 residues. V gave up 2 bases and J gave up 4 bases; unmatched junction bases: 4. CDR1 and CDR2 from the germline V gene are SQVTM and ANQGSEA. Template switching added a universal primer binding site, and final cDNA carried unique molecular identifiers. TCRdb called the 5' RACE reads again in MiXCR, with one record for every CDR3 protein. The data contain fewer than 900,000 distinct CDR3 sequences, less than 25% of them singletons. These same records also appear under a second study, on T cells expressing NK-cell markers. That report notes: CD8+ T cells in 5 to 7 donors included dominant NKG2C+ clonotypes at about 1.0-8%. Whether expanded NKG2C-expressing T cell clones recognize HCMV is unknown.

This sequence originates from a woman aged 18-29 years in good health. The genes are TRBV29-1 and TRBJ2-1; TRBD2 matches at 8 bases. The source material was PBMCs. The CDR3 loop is CSVEQLAEYNEQFF. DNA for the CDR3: TGCAGCGTTGAACAACTAGCGGAGTACAATGAGCAGTTCTTC.